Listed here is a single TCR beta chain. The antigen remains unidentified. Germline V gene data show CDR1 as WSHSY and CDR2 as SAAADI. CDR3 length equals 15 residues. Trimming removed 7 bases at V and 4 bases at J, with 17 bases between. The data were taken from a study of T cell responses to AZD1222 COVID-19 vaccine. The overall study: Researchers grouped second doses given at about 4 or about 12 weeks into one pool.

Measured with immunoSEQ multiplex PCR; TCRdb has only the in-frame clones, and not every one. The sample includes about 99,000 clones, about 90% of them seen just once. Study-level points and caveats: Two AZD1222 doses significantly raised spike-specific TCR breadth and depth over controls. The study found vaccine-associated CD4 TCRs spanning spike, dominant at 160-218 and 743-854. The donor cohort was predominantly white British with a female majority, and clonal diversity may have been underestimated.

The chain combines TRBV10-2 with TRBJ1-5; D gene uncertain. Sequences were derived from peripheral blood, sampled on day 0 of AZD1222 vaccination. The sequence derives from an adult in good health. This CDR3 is CASTPGPVGNQPQHF. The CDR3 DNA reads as TGCGCCAGCACCCCGGGCCCTGTGGGGAATCAGCCCCAGCATTTT.